The following is a T cell receptor (beta chain) sequence with its context. From germline, CDR1 is DFQATT and CDR2 SNEGSKA (reference sequence). V was clipped by 6 bases and J by 2 bases; unmatched bases: 13. This CDR3 spans 15 amino acids. The data are from a study of T cells in Graves' hyperthyroidism and ophthalmopathy. RNA transcripts yielded amplified TCR beta CDR3 regions. The HTBI primer set was used in a first-round RT-PCR of the TCR CDR3. TCRdb reprocessed the multiplex PCR reads via MiXCR and lists one record per CDR3 protein. Of 500,000 to 800,000 distinct CDR3 sequences detected, approximately 42% appear once; the ten largest clones hold about 7.2%.

This TCR was sampled from an adult man with Graves' disease, either hyperthyroidism or ophthalmopathy (not recorded which). Sequencing was done on a sample of peripheral blood or thyroid tissue (not recorded which). This chain connects TRBV20-1 to TRBJ2-7; 7 bases agree with TRBD1. The CDR3 nucleotides are TGCAGTGCCCAGAACCACAGGGGACGGGCCTACGAGCAGTACTTC. Its protein is CSAQNHRGRAYEQYF.